What follows are 18 T cell receptor beta chains derived from one specimen sequenced in a study of blood T cells in healthy people across ages (dated by TCRdb to about 2015). Receptor amplification or capture employed 5' RACE. The second PCR ran for about 7 to 11 cycles and used a J-beta primer mix along with a sample-barcoded 5' primer. The public reads were reprocessed in TCRdb via fastp at Q25 and MiXCR, keeping in-frame beta chains. Merged by CDR3 protein, the rows form single entries marked with the most common genes and DNA. The sample table lists around 1,800,000 distinct CDR3 sequences, approximately 40% of them with a count of one. 20% to 25% of the sample comes from the top ten. The sample taken for sequencing was blood. The receptors here all came from a human donor in good health.

This clonotype was counted a few times. The chain uses TRBV7-2 and TRBJ1-6; D ambiguous. This CDR3 is built from 17 residues. Germline assignment: CDR1 SGHTA and CDR2 FQGNSA. Deletions cut 1 base from V and 6 bases from J, with 16 bases between. The CDR3 sequence is CASSLGLLGPANSPLHF. Written as DNA, the CDR3 is TGTGCCAGCAGCTTAGGTCTCCTCGGGCCAGCTAATTCACCCCTCCACTTT.

This clonotype has only a few counts. The V and J genes are TRBV4-3 and TRBJ2-3, with TRBD2 matching over 9 bases. V lost 0 bases and J lost 6; bases outside the gene matches: 4. The CDR3 loop spans 15 amino acids. CDR1 is LGHNA, CDR2 YSLEER, per germline. CDR3 residues: CASSQDALAGDTQYF. The CDR3 nucleotides are TGCGCCAGCAGCCAAGATGCCCTAGCGGGGGATACGCAGTATTTT.

This CDR3 is CASRSGTRDTEAFF. The DNA of the CDR3 is TGTGCCAGCAGATCAGGGACCCGCGACACTGAAGCTTTCTTT. J is TRBJ1-1 and V is TRBV7-9; possibly TRBD1 for D (5 bases). The V end lost 6 bases, the J end lost 3 bases, and 14 bases lay between the germline ends. CDR1 is SEHNR and CDR2 is FQNEAQ in the germline V gene (reference sequence). The CDR3 sequence is 14 residues long.

CDR3 region: CASSLFGTGASGANVLTF. The CDR3 DNA follows: TGTGCCAGCAGCCTCTTCGGGACAGGGGCCTCTGGGGCCAACGTCCTGACTTTC. The chain uses TRBV7-9 and TRBJ2-6; TRBD1 matches at 10 bases. This CDR3 contains 18 residues. Trimming cost V 5 bases and J 0 bases; bases outside gene matches: 7. Germline V gives CDR1 SEHNR, CDR2 FQNEAQ (reference sequence).

The chain uses TRBV5-5 and TRBJ1-4; a weak D match, TRBD1 (6 bases). The V gene's germline CDR1 is SGHKS and CDR2 YYEKEE (reference sequence). This CDR3 comprises 17 residues. The V gene lost 4 bases and the J gene lost 7 bases, with 23 bases spanning the gap. The chain's CDR3 is CASSPRGPGAVSEKLFF. CDR3 bases: TGTGCCAGCAGCCCCCGGGGGCCGGGGGCCGTTAGTGAAAAACTGTTTTTT.

This clonotype occurred a few times. The chain employs TRBV9 and TRBJ2-7; 7 nucleotides align to TRBD1. Trimming took 3 bases from V and 0 from J; bases not matched to a gene: 9. CDR1 is SGDLS and CDR2 is YYNGEE in the germline V gene. This CDR3 has 16 amino acids. Here the CDR3 reads CASSEGAGALSYEQYF. In nucleotides, the CDR3 is TGTGCCAGCAGCGAGGGGGCAGGGGCCCTCTCCTACGAGCAGTACTTC.

CDR3 nucleotide sequence: TGCAGCGTTGATCGGACTAGCGGGGTAAATGAGCAGTTCTTC. It yields the protein CSVDRTSGVNEQFF. V gene TRBV29-1 combines with J gene TRBJ2-1; 12 bases fit TRBD2. J gave up 7 bases and V 3 bases, and 4 bases lay outside the gene matches. The CDR3 totals 14 residues. CDR1 is SQVTM, CDR2 ANQGSEA, per germline.

This clonotype was seen once. CDR3 in DNA: TGCGCCAGCAGCTCTTCGACAGGGTGGACAGATACGCAGTATTTT. It codes for CASSSSTGWTDTQYF. The chain joins TRBV5-1 to TRBJ2-3; 7 bases are shared with TRBD1. Germline V gene sequence: CDR1 SGHRS, CDR2 YFSETQ. The CDR3 totals 15 residues. After removal of 3 bases from V and 3 bases from J, the junction contained 7 bases not matched to a gene.

This chain links TRBV6-5 with TRBJ2-1; TRBD2 aligns across 9 bases. Germline V gene data show CDR1 as MNHEY and CDR2 as SVGAGI. J was trimmed by 8 bases and V by 6 bases; bases with no gene match: 8. The CDR3 has 14 residues. CDR3 sequence: CASRPSGGWDEQFF. CDR3 nucleotides: TGTGCCAGCAGGCCCAGCGGGGGGTGGGATGAGCAGTTCTTC.

The chain carries TRBV20-1 and TRBJ2-5, with 8 positions matching TRBD1. Matching the DNA end better, TRBJ2-7 makes the J call doubtful. The CDR3 covers 15 residues. Per germline, CDR1 DFQATT and CDR2 SNEGSKA (reference sequence). The CDR3 sequence is CSARDREEITYEQYF. The DNA of the CDR3 is TGCAGTGCTAGGGACAGGGAGGAAATAACCTACGAGCAGTACTTC.

The chain links TRBV12-3 or TRBV12-4 to TRBJ1-2; D call uncertain. The CDR3 sequence is 13 residues long. V was cut by 5 bases and J by 3 bases, with 10 bases left in between. CDR3 coding DNA: TGTGCCAGCAGTCACACCGAGTACTATGGCTACACCTTC. Translating it yields CASSHTEYYGYTF.

As regards this clonotype: At one end the junction does not follow the germline gene, possibly because of a read error. V is TRBV4-2 and J is TRBJ2-3, with TRBD1 matching 8 bases. The CDR3 consists of 15 residues. The germline CDR1 and CDR2 sequences are LGHNA and YNFKEQ. The chain's CDR3 is CASSPKTGAADTQYF. The CDR3 nucleotides are TGTGCCAGCAGCCCGAAGACAGGGGCAGCAGATACGCAATATTTT.

The rearrangement uses TRBV7-9 and TRBJ1-1, with D unclear. Germline loops: CDR1 SEHNR, CDR2 FQNEAQ (reference sequence). This CDR3 has 12 residues. Trimming pared 6 bases from V and 6 bases from J, leaving 11 bases between. The CDR3 sequence is CASSSSGAEAFF. The CDR3 DNA reads TGTGCCAGCAGTTCCTCTGGGGCTGAAGCTTTCTTT.

The chain uses TRBV28 and TRBJ2-1; D not certain. Germline loops: CDR1 MDHEN, CDR2 SYDVKM. This CDR3 is 15 amino acids long. V was clipped by 6 bases and J by 0 bases, with 12 bases between them. As DNA, the CDR3 is TGTGCCAGCAGCGAACCCTTTGACTCCTACAATGAGCAGTTCTTC. The encoded protein is CASSEPFDSYNEQFF.

V is TRBV7-2 and J is TRBJ2-1; the D gene is possibly TRBD2 (7 bases). CDR1 is SGHTA, CDR2 FQGNSA, per germline. The CDR3 loop spans 19 amino acids. V was shortened by 7 bases and J by 6 bases, with 31 bases between the two germline ends. CDR3 region: CASIRGSAGAPAEINEQFF. In DNA form, the CDR3 reads TGTGCCAGCATCCGGGGGAGCGCGGGGGCGCCTGCGGAGATCAATGAGCAGTTCTTC.

This clonotype has more than one count but fewer than ten. CDR3 bases: TGCGCCAGCAGCCAAGACAACGCCCGGGACAGGGTGGGTTTCTTT. Residues: CASSQDNARDRVGFF. The V call is TRBV4-3, the J call TRBJ1-1, with 9 bases identical to TRBD1. There are 15 residues in the CDR3. Germline V gene data show CDR1 as LGHNA and CDR2 as YSLEER. Unmatched junction bases numbered 12, after V lost 0 bases and J lost 13 bases.

The genes are TRBV5-6 and TRBJ2-1; the match to TRBD1 covers 9 bases. The J call is doubtful: the DNA matches TRBJ2-7 better. The CDR3 length is 13 residues. Germline CDR1 and CDR2: SGHDT and YYEEEE. For the CDR3, the DNA is TGTGCCAGCGGGACAGGGATCCTTTACGAGCAGTACTTC. Translation: CASGTGILYEQYF.

V usage is TRBV7-2 and J usage is TRBJ1-1; weak D call: TRBD1 (5 bases). The CDR3 contains 15 residues. Trimming shortened V by 1 base and J by 3 bases, and 12 bases separated the two germline ends. The germline gives CDR1 SGHTA, CDR2 FQGNSA. Here the CDR3 reads CASSLVGWGDTEAFF. Written as DNA, the CDR3 is TGTGCCAGCAGCTTAGTAGGGTGGGGCGACACTGAAGCTTTCTTT.